These 2 T cell receptor beta chains were all obtained from the same sample, sequenced in a study of PD-1 blockade in classical Hodgkin lymphoma. Clones were sequenced by immunoSEQ multiplex PCR, and TCRdb holds only the in-frame ones, with some missing. The table includes about 98,000 clones, roughly 92% detected once. With no exception, relapse followed autologous stem cell transplantation in all patients, and brentuximab vedotin exposure varied. The sample in question was peripheral blood mononuclear cells (PBMCs), obtained at baseline. The receptors were gathered from a human donor with classical Hodgkin lymphoma.

This chain joins TRBV27 and TRBJ2-3, with 10 bases fitting TRBD2. Unmatched junction bases numbered 8, after V lost 3 bases and J lost 2 bases. This CDR3 comprises 17 residues. Germline V gene data show CDR1 as MNHEY and CDR2 as SMNVEV (reference sequence). The CDR3 is CASSFLLAGSLTDTQYF. The CDR3 region has the DNA TGTGCCAGCAGTTTCTTACTAGCGGGAAGTCTCACAGATACGCAGTATTTT.

This sequence joins TRBV30 and TRBJ1-5; D is undetermined. The CDR3 length is 13 residues. V lost 1 base, J lost 5 bases, and 9 bases lay in between. Looked up from germline, CDR1 is GTSNPN and CDR2 is SVGIG (reference sequence). The CDR3 sequence: CAWSAKADQPQHF. CDR3 in DNA: TGTGCCTGGAGTGCCAAGGCTGATCAGCCCCAGCATTTT.